This TCR beta chain was recovered during a study of T cell responses to AZD1222 COVID-19 vaccine. Turning to the study itself: Researchers grouped second doses given at about 4 or about 12 weeks into one pool.

Some clones are missing from TCRdb's copy, which holds only in-frame ones; the method was immunoSEQ multiplex PCR. The data contain roughly 160,000 clones, about nine tenths of them singletons. The table lists this clone with many counts. As yet, its antigen is unknown. Germline V lookup: CDR1 SGHTA, CDR2 FQGTGA. This CDR3 comprises 15 residues. V gave up 8 bases and J gave up 7 bases; unmatched junction bases: 11. Findings and caveats of the study: Donors skewed white British and female; clonal diversity was possibly underestimated. Baseline seropositivity occurred in only a handful of AZD1222 recipients. Nearly half of spike-specific TCRs reportedly target variant regions that are unmutated in the B.1.351 and B.1.1.7 variants.

V usage is TRBV7-3 and J usage is TRBJ1-6, with TRBD1 identical over 7 bases. This TCR derives from an adult in good health. The sequenced sample was peripheral blood, obtained on day 0 of AZD1222 vaccination. The CDR3 DNA reads TGTGCCAGCCCCAGGAACACCAGGGGGAATTCACCCCTCCACTTT. Protein product: CASPRNTRGNSPLHF.